This TCR beta chain was sequenced for a study of cytomegalovirus exposure and HLA in healthy donors. The protocol was immunoSEQ multiplex PCR, while the TCRdb copy is restricted to in-frame clones and leaves out a portion. There are around 150,000 clones in the sample; just under 90% occur only once, and 4.2% lies in the top ten. The TCR sequence derives from a man aged 18 to 35 in good health and CMV-seropositive. The specimen sequenced was PBMCs.

The CDR3 is CASSSGTGGRGRLTYEQYF. CDR3 DNA: TGTGCCAGCTCGTCCGGGACAGGGGGACGCGGGAGGCTAACCTACGAGCAGTACTTC. The V call is TRBV18, the J call TRBJ2-7, with 11 positions matching TRBD1. Germline lookup yields CDR1 KGHSH and CDR2 LQKENI. V lost 6 bases, J lost 2 bases, and 18 bases stayed unmatched. This CDR3 region has 19 residues.